This note documents a single T cell receptor beta chain sequence. The sort gate was single viable CD3+CD4+CD8-CD45RO+ cells for memory CD4+ T cells. The data originate from a study of memory CD4+ T cells and cytomegalovirus serostatus. Study at large: Of the healthy Belgian adults, fewer than 10 were CMV seropositive and about 24 seronegative.

With 0 bases removed from V and 4 bases from J, the gap between germline ends came to 13 bases. The germline V gene encodes CDR1 SGHRS and CDR2 YFSETQ. This CDR3 comprises 15 residues. As handled by the study authors: After removing out-of-frame reads, around 2 million distinct TCRbeta sequences remained. The data were produced by immunoSEQ multiplex PCR, yet TCRdb's version contains in-frame clones alone and is incomplete. V, J and clone size are taken as reported in that table, and D and trimming were inferred from the DNA itself. The sample has just over 45,000 clones, 77% seen once; the top ten hold under 0.7%.

This sequence was found in an adult in good health and CMV-seronegative. The sample was memory CD4+ T cells from blood. The gene calls are TRBV5-1 and TRBJ2-5, with D possibly matching TRBD2 (6 bases). CDR3: CASSLARGKGETQYF. The CDR3 DNA sequence: TGCGCCAGCAGCTTGGCCCGCGGGAAGGGAGAGACCCAGTACTTC.